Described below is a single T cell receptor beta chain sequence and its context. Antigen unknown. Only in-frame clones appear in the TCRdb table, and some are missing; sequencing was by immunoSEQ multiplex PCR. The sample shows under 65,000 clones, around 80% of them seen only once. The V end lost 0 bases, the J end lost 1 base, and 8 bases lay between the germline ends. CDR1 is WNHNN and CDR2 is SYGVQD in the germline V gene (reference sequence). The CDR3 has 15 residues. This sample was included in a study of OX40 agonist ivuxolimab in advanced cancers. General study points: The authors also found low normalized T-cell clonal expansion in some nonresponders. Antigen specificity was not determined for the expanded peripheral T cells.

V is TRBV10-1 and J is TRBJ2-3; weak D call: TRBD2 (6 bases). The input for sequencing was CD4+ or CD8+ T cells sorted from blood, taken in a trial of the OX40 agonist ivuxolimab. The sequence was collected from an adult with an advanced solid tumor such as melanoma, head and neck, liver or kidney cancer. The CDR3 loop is CASSESLAGTDTQYF. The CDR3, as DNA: TGCGCCAGCAGTGAGTCATTAGCGGGCACAGATACGCAGTATTTT.